The 17 T cell receptor beta chains below were found in one sample sequenced in a study of spatial heterogeneity in lung cancer. TCRdb reprocessed the 5' RACE reads with MiXCR, giving one entry per CDR3 protein. Altogether approximately 8,800 distinct CDR3 sequences are present, 4.5% being singletons, with the ten largest covering roughly 11%. Their specific antigens are unknown. Described time point: sample taken at primary tumor resection. Study-level results: Mutation tallies in tumors tracked expanded intratumoral alpha and beta TCR counts.

Source: lung tumor tissue, taken at surgery. The receptors derive from a female donor with early-stage non-small cell lung cancer.

This clonotype showed up many times. This chain links TRBV7-6 with TRBJ2-5; D gene unclear. Looked up from germline, CDR1 is SGHVS and CDR2 is FNYEAQ. V gave up 3 bases and J gave up 0 bases, with 8 bases separating them. The CDR3 consists of 14 residues. CDR3 protein: CASSFMQDQETQYF. CDR3 nucleotides: TGTGCCAGCAGCTTCATGCAGGACCAAGAGACCCAGTACTTC.

There are many counts of this clonotype. The chain joins TRBV20-1 to TRBJ2-7; 13 bases line up with TRBD2. The junction had 17 bases not matched to a gene; V was cut back by 3 bases and J by 6 bases. Germline assignment: CDR1 DFQATT and CDR2 SNEGSKA (reference sequence). The CDR3 contains 18 residues. The DNA for the CDR3 is TGCAGTGCTAGGACTGCCCAGGGGGCAGGGACTAGCGGGACCGAGCAGTACTTC. This gives the protein CSARTAQGAGTSGTEQYF.

This clonotype occurred a few times. This sequence joins TRBV29-1 and TRBJ2-5; 11 bases line up with TRBD1. Germline V gene data show CDR1 as SQVTM and CDR2 as ANQGSEA. V shed 4 bases and J 2 bases; nucleotides not matched to a gene: 9. CDR3 length equals 16 residues. The CDR3 bases are TGCAGCGTTGGGGACAGGGGGGACAGTGCTCAAGAGACCCAGTACTTC. It is translated as CSVGDRGDSAQETQYF.

This clonotype has a handful of counts. The rearrangement uses TRBV2 and TRBJ1-1, with D possibly being TRBD1 (6 bases). Germline V CDR1 and CDR2: SNHLY, FYNNEI. Trimming removed 7 bases from V and 1 base from J, with 13 bases in between. The CDR3 runs 14 residues. The CDR3 is CASTTLGANTEAFF. As DNA, the CDR3 is TGTGCCAGCACCACTTTGGGGGCGAACACTGAAGCTTTCTTT.

This clonotype has at least ten counts. A clone one base away is much larger, so this may be a read error. This rearrangement joins TRBV12-3 or TRBV12-4 to TRBJ2-3, with TRBD2 as a possible D gene (6 bases). The CDR3 contains 14 residues. V was cut by 3 bases and J by 11 bases, with 18 bases left in between. CDR3 sequence (DNA): TGTGCCAGCAGTTTTTCGAGTGGTTCGGGGGAGCAGTATTTT. Its protein product is CASSFSSGSGEQYF.

This clonotype was counted at least ten times. The chain carries TRBV6-6 and TRBJ1-1; D is ambiguous. The CDR3 runs to 14 residues. V lost 0 bases and J 6 bases, leaving 11 bases between the germline ends. Germline CDR1 reads MNHNY; CDR2 reads SVGAGI (reference sequence). The CDR3 DNA reads as TGTGCCAGCAGTTACTCCGCCAGCCCCCCTGAAGCTTTCTTT. Translation gives CASSYSASPPEAFF.

By share, this clonotype ranks as medium-sized (0.01 to 0.1%). V and J are TRBV5-1 and TRBJ2-1; 7 bases are a match to TRBD2. There are 16 residues in the CDR3. V trimming: 4 bases; J trimming: 2 bases; junction bases outside the gene matches: 9. Germline values: CDR1 SGHRS, CDR2 YFSETQ. CDR3 sequence: CASSVSGPSPYNEQFF. Written as DNA, the CDR3 is TGCGCCAGCAGCGTTAGCGGGCCGAGCCCCTACAATGAGCAGTTCTTC.

This clonotype rates as medium-sized (0.01 to 0.1%). The rearrangement joins TRBV29-1 to TRBJ2-1, with D perhaps TRBD1 (5 bases). The CDR3 extends over 11 amino acids. Germline V CDR1 and CDR2: SQVTM, ANQGSEA. Trimming removed 3 bases at V and 8 bases at J, with 8 bases between. DNA for the CDR3: TGCAGCGTTGACAGGGTGGATGAGCAGTTCTTC. This sequence encodes CSVDRVDEQFF.

This clonotype was seen a handful of times. V usage is TRBV18 and J usage is TRBJ2-2; 10 positions agree with TRBD2. The CDR3 is 16 amino acids. Germline CDR1 is KGHSH and CDR2 is LQKENI. Trimming cost V 4 bases and J 1 base; bases outside gene matches: 3. CDR3 sequence: CASSLTSGRNTGELFF. The CDR3, as DNA: TGTGCCAGCTCACTGACTAGCGGGCGGAACACCGGGGAGCTGTTTTTT.

At least ten counts were recorded for this clonotype. The gene calls are TRBV7-9 and TRBJ2-1; D call uncertain. Germline CDR1 and CDR2: SEHNR and FQNEAQ (reference sequence). Trimming stripped 3 bases from V and 5 bases from J, with 14 bases between. This CDR3 comprises 15 residues. The CDR3: CASSFWNTPDNEQFF. The CDR3, as DNA: TGTGCCAGCAGCTTTTGGAACACCCCCGACAATGAGCAGTTCTTC.

Judged by abundance, this clonotype is medium-sized. The chain is built from TRBV9 and TRBJ2-1; D possibly matches TRBD1 or TRBD2 (5 bases each). Trimming took off 0 bases at V and 7 bases at J, with 17 bases between the two ends. There are 16 residues in the CDR3. Germline CDR1 reads SGDLS; CDR2 reads YYNGEE. The CDR3 loop is CASSVVSSPGRNEQFF. The CDR3 region has the DNA TGTGCCAGCAGCGTAGTAAGTTCCCCGGGACGAAATGAGCAGTTCTTC.

This clonotype was recorded many times. The rearrangement links TRBV10-2 to TRBJ2-1, with 7 bases aligning to TRBD2. The CDR3 runs to 17 residues. Germline V lookup: CDR1 WSHSY, CDR2 SAAADI. V lost 5 bases to trimming and J lost 4 bases; unmatched junction nucleotides: 14. The CDR3 bases are TGCGCCAGCAGTCTCAGACTAGCCCCAAGCTCATACAATGAGCAGTTCTTC. Translating gives CASSLRLAPSSYNEQFF.

A few counts support this clonotype. The chain has TRBV5-4 and TRBJ2-3; D is ambiguous. Trimming cost V 3 bases and J 0 bases, with 5 bases left between them. The CDR3 is made up of 13 amino acids. Germline values: CDR1 SGHNT, CDR2 YYREEE (reference sequence). This CDR3 is CASSSESTDTQYF. Written as DNA, the CDR3 is TGTGCCAGCAGCTCGGAGAGCACAGATACGCAGTATTTT. The full variable domain, completed using reference TRBV5-4 and TRBJ2-3, is ETGVTQSPTHLIKTRGQQVTLRCSSQSGHNTVSWYQQALGQGPQFIFQYYREEENGRGNFPPRFSGLQFPNYSSELNVNALELDDSALYLCASSSESTDTQYFGPGTRLTVL.

This clonotype is medium-sized. This chain links TRBV19 with TRBJ2-1, with D possibly matching TRBD2 (5 bases). The V gene lost 5 bases and the J gene lost 2 bases, with 13 bases spanning the gap. This CDR3 region has 15 residues. Per germline, CDR1 LNHDA and CDR2 SQIVND (reference sequence). The CDR3 DNA reads TGTGCCAGTAGTGAAGAGGGAAGAACCTACAATGAGCAGTTCTTC. Translating gives CASSEEGRTYNEQFF.

This clonotype was observed at least ten times. The chain combines TRBV29-1 with TRBJ2-2, with D possibly being TRBD1 (7 bases). The V end was cut by 3 bases, the J end by 8 bases, with 16 bases between. The CDR3 spans 14 residues. Germline V gene sequence: CDR1 SQVTM, CDR2 ANQGSEA. The CDR3 DNA reads TGCAGCGTTGATTTCAGGGGGACTTCTGGGGAGCTGTTTTTT. Translated: CSVDFRGTSGELFF.

Comment on this clonotype: This clone may be a read error of a much larger clone one base away. The CDR3 protein is CASRAQGAVHGYNF. The CDR3 coding sequence is TGTGCCAGCAGAGCACAGGGGGCCGTGCATGGCTACAACTTC. The chain joins TRBV6-1 to TRBJ1-2, with TRBD1 identical over 9 bases. From germline, CDR1 is MNHNS and CDR2 SASEGT. The CDR3 has 14 amino acids.

This clonotype was seen repeatedly, ten times or more. The CDR3 DNA reads as TGTGCCAGTAGTATAGGGGGAACCTCCTACGAGCAGTACTTC. Protein product: CASSIGGTSYEQYF. This chain uses TRBV19 with TRBJ2-7; D not resolved. Trimming removed 1 base at V and 0 bases at J, with 7 bases between. This CDR3 has 14 amino acids. The germline V gene encodes CDR1 LNHDA and CDR2 SQIVND (reference sequence).